A selection of T cell receptor beta chains follows, all from one sample in a study of blood T cell repertoires in COVID-19. TCRdb keeps only in-frame clones here, not all; method: immunoSEQ multiplex PCR. This repertoire shows about 170,000 clones, roughly 85% found once; its top ten account for 3% to 4%. Sequences were obtained from peripheral blood. These receptors all stem from a human donor with acute or convalescent COVID-19. The donor label of this sample is uncertain. Both conserved end residues are trimmed from each CDR3.

V	J	CDR3
TRBV7-2	TRBJ1-6	ASSLGPTGPGVSPLH
TRBV7-2	TRBJ2-1	ASSPGGGGNNEQF
TRBV19	TRBJ1-1	ASSPGHKNTEAF
TRBV5-6	TRBJ1-1	ASSLKGAMTEAF
TRBV28	TRBJ1-3	ASSPWTGGSGNTIY
TRBV5-1	TRBJ2-3	ASSPASGGAKDTQY
TRBV11-2	TRBJ1-1	ASSLMLKNTEAF
TRBV19	TRBJ1-5	ASTSTGNQPQH
TRBV2	TRBJ1-5	ASSRQGVNNQPQH
TRBV4-1	TRBJ1-3	ASSRSEGGPGGNTIY
TRBV11-2	TRBJ1-4	ASSRRQGWEKLF
TRBV19	TRBJ2-4	ASSPVQGNFGKNIQY
TRBV19	TRBJ2-6	ASSSGGFPSGANVLT
TRBV24-1	TRBJ2-3	ATSDISWERRGTDTQY
TRBV5-1	TRBJ2-5	ASRTSGQETQY
TRBV5-4	TRBJ2-7	ASSFPTGNRGYEQY
TRBV27	TRBJ2-7	ASKPGYLTYEQY
TRBV3-1/TRBV3-2	TRBJ1-5	ASSQDLAGNQPQH
TRBV9	TRBJ1-4	ASSVDPRREEKLF
TRBV30	TRBJ1-3	AWSTRAYSGNTIY
TRBV18	TRBJ2-2	ASSGLAGGSNTGELF